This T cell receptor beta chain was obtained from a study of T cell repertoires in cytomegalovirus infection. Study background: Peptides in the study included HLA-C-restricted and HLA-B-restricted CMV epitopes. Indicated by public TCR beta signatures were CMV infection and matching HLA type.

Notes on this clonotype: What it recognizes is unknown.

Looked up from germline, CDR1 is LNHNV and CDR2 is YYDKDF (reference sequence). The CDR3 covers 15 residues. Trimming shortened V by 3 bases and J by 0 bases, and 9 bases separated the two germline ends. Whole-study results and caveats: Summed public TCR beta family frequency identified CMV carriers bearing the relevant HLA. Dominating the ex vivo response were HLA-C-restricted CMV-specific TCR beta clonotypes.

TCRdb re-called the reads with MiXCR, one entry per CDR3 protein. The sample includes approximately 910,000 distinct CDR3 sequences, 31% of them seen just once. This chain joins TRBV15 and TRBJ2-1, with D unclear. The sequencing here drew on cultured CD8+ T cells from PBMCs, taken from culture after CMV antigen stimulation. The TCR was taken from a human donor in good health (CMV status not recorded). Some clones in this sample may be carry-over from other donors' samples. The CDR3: CATSSPRYSYNEQFF. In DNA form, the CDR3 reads TGTGCCACCAGCAGTCCCAGATACTCCTACAATGAGCAGTTCTTC.